This entry describes one TCR beta chain. Other DNA sequences from this sample encode an identical CDR3 as well. The V end was cut by 4 bases, the J end by 5 bases, with 5 bases between. CDR3 length: 11 amino acids. Germline V gene data show CDR1 as MGHDK and CDR2 as SYGVNS. This entry comes from a study of glioma-infiltrating T cells after dendritic cell vaccination. Profiled with immunoSEQ multiplex PCR; TCRdb holds only in-frame clones, not every one. The table includes approximately 82,000 clones, roughly 90% detected once. The chain carries TRBV25-1 and TRBJ1-2, with D unresolved. The sample was blood, taken before dendritic cell vaccination. The source is a human donor with glioblastoma. As DNA, the CDR3 is TGTGCCAGCAGTGGTCTTTATGGCTACACCTTC. Protein sequence: CASSGLYGYTF.